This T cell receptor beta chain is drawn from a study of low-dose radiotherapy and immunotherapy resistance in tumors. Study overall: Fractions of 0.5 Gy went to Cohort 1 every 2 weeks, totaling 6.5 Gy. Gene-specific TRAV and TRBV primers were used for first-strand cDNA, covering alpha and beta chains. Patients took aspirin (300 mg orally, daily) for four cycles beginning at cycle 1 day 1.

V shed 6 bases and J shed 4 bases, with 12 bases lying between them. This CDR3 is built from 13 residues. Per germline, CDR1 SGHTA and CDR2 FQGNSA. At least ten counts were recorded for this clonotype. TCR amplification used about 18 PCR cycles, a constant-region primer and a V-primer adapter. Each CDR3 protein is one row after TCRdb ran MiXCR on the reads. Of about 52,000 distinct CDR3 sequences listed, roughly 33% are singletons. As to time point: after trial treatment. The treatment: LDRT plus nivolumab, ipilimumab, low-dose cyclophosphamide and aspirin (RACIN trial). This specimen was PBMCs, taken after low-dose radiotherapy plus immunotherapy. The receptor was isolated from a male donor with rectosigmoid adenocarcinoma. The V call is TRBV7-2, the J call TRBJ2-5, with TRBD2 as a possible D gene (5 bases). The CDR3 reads CASSNSGGETQYF. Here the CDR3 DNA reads TGTGCCAGCAGTAATTCAGGAGGAGAGACCCAGTACTTC.